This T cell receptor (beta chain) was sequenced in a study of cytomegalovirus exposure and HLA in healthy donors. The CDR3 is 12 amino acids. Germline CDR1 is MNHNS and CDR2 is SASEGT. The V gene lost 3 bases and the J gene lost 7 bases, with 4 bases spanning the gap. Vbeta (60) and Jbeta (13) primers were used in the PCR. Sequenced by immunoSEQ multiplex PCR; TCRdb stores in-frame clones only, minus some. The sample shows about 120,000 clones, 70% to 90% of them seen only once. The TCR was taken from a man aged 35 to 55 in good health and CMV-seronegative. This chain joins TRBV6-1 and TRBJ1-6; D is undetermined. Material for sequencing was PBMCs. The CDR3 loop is CASSDGNSPLHF. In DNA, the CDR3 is TGTGCCAGCAGTGATGGCAATTCACCCCTCCACTTT.